This TCR beta chain stems from a study of regulatory T cells in long-lasting Graves disease. Study findings and constraints: Persistent cases favored TRBV28, TRBJ1-2 and TRBJ2-5. Fewer public clonotypes were shared by new patients (approximately 970) than by persistent patients (roughly 2,500).

CDR3 length: 15 residues. In germline, CDR1 is KGHDR, CDR2 SFDVKD. V shed 9 bases, J shed 8 bases, and the junction held 11 bases outside the gene matches. This clonotype has a handful of counts. Its antigen is undetermined. The TCR beta library used iRepertoire HTBI primers with Arm-PCR amplification of CDR3. TCRdb independently ran MiXCR on the multiplex PCR reads; one entry per CDR3 protein. Seen here are hundreds of thousands of distinct CDR3 sequences, around 17% observed once, and the top ten hold under 20%. Described time point: newly diagnosed GD, antithyroid drugs for less than 3 months. The authors made the TCR library using RNA they extracted from PBMCs. These sequences were also reported in another study, on T cells in Graves' hyperthyroidism and ophthalmopathy. That source adds: Lactation, pregnancy, other autoimmune disease or uncontrolled infection led to exclusion of patients. HTBI primers were used for first-round RT-PCR of the TCR CDR3.

The sequences come from peripheral blood mononuclear cells (PBMCs), collected at new diagnosis, from a patient treated with antithyroid drugs. The chain links TRBV24-1 to TRBJ2-2, with 10 bases matching TRBD1. The receptor comes from a woman aged 25 to 39 with Graves disease. CDR3 in amino acids: CATATTGGVSGELFF. The CDR3, as DNA: TGTGCCACCGCGACGACAGGGGGCGTATCGGGGGAGCTGTTTTTT.